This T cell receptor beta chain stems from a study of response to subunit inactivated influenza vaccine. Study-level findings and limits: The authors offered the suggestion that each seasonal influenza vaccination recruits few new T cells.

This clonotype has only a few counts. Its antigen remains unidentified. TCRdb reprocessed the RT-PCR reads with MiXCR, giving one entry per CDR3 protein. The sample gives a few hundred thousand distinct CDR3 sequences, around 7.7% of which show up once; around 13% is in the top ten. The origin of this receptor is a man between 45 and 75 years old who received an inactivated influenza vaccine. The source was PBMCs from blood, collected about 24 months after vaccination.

In DNA form, the CDR3 reads TGTGCCAGCAGTTCCATCTCTCCTTACGAGCAGTACTTC. This codes for CASSSISPYEQYF. This rearrangement joins TRBV28 to TRBJ2-7; D remains ambiguous. The CDR3 extends over 13 amino acids. Trimming cost V 4 bases and J 4 bases, with 11 bases left between them. Germline V CDR1 and CDR2: MDHEN, SYDVKM.